The clone carrying this TCR beta chain was detected once. Its specificity is not known. Assay: immunoSEQ multiplex PCR; the TCRdb copy retains only in-frame clones and omits some. The repertoire includes around 150,000 clones, 90% to 95% of them detected once, and approximately 7% sits in the top ten. The entry originates in a study of T cell responses to AZD1222 COVID-19 vaccine. Whole-study results and caveats: Clonal diversity may have been underestimated, and the donors were mostly white British, with more females than males.

Material: peripheral blood, obtained 28 days after the second AZD1222 dose. The receptor was derived from an adult who received the AZD1222 COVID-19 vaccine.

In DNA form, the CDR3 reads TGCGCCAGCAGCCACGCCCCGGGGGAGACCCAGTACTTC. This encodes CASSHAPGETQYF. The gene calls are TRBV4-1 and TRBJ2-5, with D perhaps TRBD2 (5 bases). The CDR3 covers 13 residues. The V gene's germline CDR1 is MGHRA and CDR2 YSYEKL. V was pared by 3 bases and J by 5 bases, with 10 bases between.